These 5 T cell receptor beta chains were all obtained from the same sample, sequenced in a study of blood T cell repertoires in COVID-19. Profiled with immunoSEQ multiplex PCR; TCRdb holds only in-frame clones, not every one. The sample has more than 40,000 clones, 87% seen once; the top ten hold more than 15%. Sequencing was done on a sample of peripheral blood. These receptors were taken from a human donor in a cohort sampled during active COVID-19.

The rearrangement links TRBV5-5 to TRBJ1-1, with D possibly TRBD1 on 6 matching bases. Germline V lookup: CDR1 SGHKS, CDR2 YYEKEE (reference sequence). Trimming took off 1 base at V and 5 bases at J, with 12 bases between the two ends. The CDR3 is made up of 14 amino acids. The CDR3 sequence is CASSLRRGGTEAFF. CDR3 sequence (DNA): TGTGCCAGCAGCTTGAGACGAGGGGGAACTGAAGCTTTCTTT. The entire variable domain, with the rest obtained from reference TRBV5-5 and TRBJ1-1, is as follows: DAGVTQSPTHLIKTRGQQVTLRCSPISGHKSVSWYQQVLGQGPQFIFQYYEKEERGRGNFPDRFSARQFPNYSSELNVNALLLGDSALYLCASSLRRGGTEAFFGQGTRLTVV.

A few counts support this clone. The chain carries TRBV6-5 and TRBJ2-7; 8 bases align to TRBD1. This CDR3 has 14 residues. Per germline, CDR1 MNHEY and CDR2 SVGAGI. V shed 0 bases and J 3 bases; nucleotides not matched to a gene: 1. The CDR3 spells CASSYSTGGYEQYF. CDR3 DNA sequence: TGTGCCAGCAGTTACTCTACAGGGGGCTACGAGCAGTACTTC.

The genes are TRBV10-1 and TRBJ1-1, with 7 bases aligning to TRBD1. This CDR3 contains 13 residues. CDR1 is WNHNN, CDR2 SYGVQD, per germline (reference sequence). V gave up 4 bases and J gave up 5 bases; unmatched junction bases: 4. In DNA form, the CDR3 reads TGCGCCAGCAGTGGGACAGGCGGGACTGAAGCTTTCTTT. This translates into CASSGTGGTEAFF.

V gene TRBV12-3 or TRBV12-4 combines with J gene TRBJ1-2; no definite D call. CDR3 length equals 13 residues. The V end was cut by 2 bases, the J end by 2 bases, with 6 bases between. The chain's CDR3 is CASSLSLNYGYTF. The CDR3 nucleotides read TGTGCCAGCAGTTTATCTTTGAACTATGGCTACACCTTC.

This clone appeared once. The chain combines TRBV5-4 with TRBJ2-5; D gene unclear. Germline CDR1 reads SGHNT; CDR2 reads YYREEE (reference sequence). This CDR3 has 15 amino acids. The V gene lost 2 bases and the J gene lost 3 bases, with 14 bases spanning the gap. This CDR3 is CASSFYEILKETQYF. The CDR3, as DNA: TGTGCCAGCAGCTTCTACGAAATACTAAAAGAGACCCAGTACTTC.